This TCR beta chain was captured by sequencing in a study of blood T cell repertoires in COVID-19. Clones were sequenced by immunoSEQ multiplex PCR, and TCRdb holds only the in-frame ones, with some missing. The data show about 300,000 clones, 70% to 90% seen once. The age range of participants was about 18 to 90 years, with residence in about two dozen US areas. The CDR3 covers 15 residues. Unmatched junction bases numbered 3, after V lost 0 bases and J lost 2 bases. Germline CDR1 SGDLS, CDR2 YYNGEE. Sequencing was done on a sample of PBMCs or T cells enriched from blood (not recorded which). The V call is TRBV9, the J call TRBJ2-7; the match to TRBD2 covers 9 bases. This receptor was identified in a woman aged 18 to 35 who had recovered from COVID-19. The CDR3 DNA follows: TGTGCCAGCAGCGTAGCCGCGGGGGGGCCCTACGAGCAGTACTTC. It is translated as CASSVAAGGPYEQYF. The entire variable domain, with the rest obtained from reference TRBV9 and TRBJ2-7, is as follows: DSGVTQTPKHLITATGQRVTLRCSPRSGDLSVYWYQQSLDQGLQFLIQYYNGEERAKGNILERFSAQQFPDLHSELNLSSLELGDSALYFCASSVAAGGPYEQYFGPGTRLTVT.